These 3 T cell receptor beta chains share one sample of origin, sequenced in a study of blood T cell repertoires in COVID-19. Sequenced by immunoSEQ multiplex PCR; TCRdb stores in-frame clones only, minus some. The profile covers 150,000 to 200,000 clones, with 82% appearing a single time and 6.5% to 9% taken by the ten largest. The specimen sequenced was peripheral blood. The receptors originated from a woman aged 40 to 49 with COVID-19, enrolled during active disease.

The chain is built from TRBV10-3 and TRBJ2-3; the D gene is possibly TRBD1 (6 bases). The germline V and J ends were trimmed by 6 bases and 3 bases, with 13 bases remaining between them. CDR1 is ENHRY, CDR2 SYGVKD, per germline. The CDR3 contains 14 residues. CDR3 amino acids: CAISLDSNTDTQYF. The CDR3 DNA reads TGTGCCATCAGCCTGGACAGTAATACAGATACGCAGTATTTT.

This clone showed up just once. The chain combines TRBV9 with TRBJ2-1, with D possibly matching TRBD1 (6 bases). Between the trimmed V and J ends, which lost 0 bases and 5 bases, there was a span of 9 bases. The CDR3 runs 14 residues. Germline V gives CDR1 SGDLS, CDR2 YYNGEE. CDR3 bases: TGTGCCAGCAGCGTAGGTGAGGGGGACAATGAGCAGTTCTTC. It translates to CASSVGEGDNEQFF.

The J gene is TRBJ1-1, the V gene TRBV6-1; 7 nucleotides agree with TRBD1. V lost 8 bases, J lost 8 bases, and 20 bases stayed unmatched. Germline V lookup: CDR1 MNHNS, CDR2 SASEGT. The CDR3 has 16 amino acids. CDR3 nucleotides: TGTGCCAGCGGTCAAGGTGGGGGATACGACAGGGTGGAAGCTTTCTTT. It is translated as CASGQGGGYDRVEAFF.